This T cell receptor (beta chain) is from a study of blood T cell repertoires in COVID-19. About the study: Nucleic acid was either cDNA or gDNA, and it came from T cells, B-cell-depleted T cells, or PBMCs.

V was pared by 0 bases and J by 1 base, with 6 bases of the junction left unmatched. This CDR3 is 17 amino acids long. The germline V gene encodes CDR1 SGHAT and CDR2 FQNNGV. Methods used by the authors: By means of reference gene primer amplification, nucleated cell counts were estimated. The protocol was immunoSEQ multiplex PCR, while the TCRdb copy is restricted to in-frame clones and leaves out a portion. Clone size and the V and J calls come from that table; the DNA yielded D and trimming. The sample has approximately 390,000 clones, around 90% seen once. The sequence came from a woman in her forties with acute COVID-19. Input material: PBMCs or T cells enriched from blood (not recorded which). The V gene is TRBV11-2, the J gene TRBJ1-3; 7 positions agree with TRBD1. CDR3 residues: CASSLDSDRASGNTIYF. DNA of the CDR3: TGTGCCAGCAGCTTAGATTCCGACAGGGCTTCTGGAAACACCATATATTTT. Full variable domain (missing parts from reference TRBV11-2 and TRBJ1-3): EAGVAQSPRYKIIEKRQSVAFWCNPISGHATLYWYQQILGQGPKLLIQFQNNGVVDDSQLPKDRFSAERLKGVDSTLKIQPAKLEDSAVYLCASSLDSDRASGNTIYFGEGSWLTVV.